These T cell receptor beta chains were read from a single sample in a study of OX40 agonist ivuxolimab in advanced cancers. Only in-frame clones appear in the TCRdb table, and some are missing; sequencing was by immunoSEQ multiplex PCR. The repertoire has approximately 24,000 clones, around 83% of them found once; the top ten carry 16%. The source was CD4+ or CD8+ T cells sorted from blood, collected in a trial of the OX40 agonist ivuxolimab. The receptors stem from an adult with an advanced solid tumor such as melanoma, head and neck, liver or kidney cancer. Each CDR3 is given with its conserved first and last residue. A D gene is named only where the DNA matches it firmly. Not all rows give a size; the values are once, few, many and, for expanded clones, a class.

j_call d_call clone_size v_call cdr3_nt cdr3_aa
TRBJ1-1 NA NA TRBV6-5 TGTGCCAGCATCGCCGACCCGGGGACGAGCACTGAAGCTTTCTTT CASIADPGTSTEAFF
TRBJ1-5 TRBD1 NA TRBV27 TGTGCCAGCAGTTCACTTACCGGGACAGGGCGAAATCAGCCCCAGCATTTT CASSSLTGTGRNQPQHF
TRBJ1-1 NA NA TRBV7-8 TGTGCCAGCAGCTTAGAGGTCTCCATGAACACTGAAGCTTTCTTT CASSLEVSMNTEAFF
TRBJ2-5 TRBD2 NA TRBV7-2 TGTGCCAGCAGCTTAGTTCTTAGCGGGGGACAAGAGACCCAGTACTTC CASSLVLSGGQETQYF
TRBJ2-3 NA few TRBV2 TGTGCCAGCAGTGAGGACCTGGAGTTAGATACGCAGTATTTT CASSEDLELDTQYF
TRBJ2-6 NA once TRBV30 TGTGCCTGGAGCCCCTCCCTCTCTGGGGCCAACGTCCTGACTTTC CAWSPSLSGANVLTF
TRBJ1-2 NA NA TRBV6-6 TGTGCCAGCAGTCCTGATGTCTATGGCTACACCTTC CASSPDVYGYTF
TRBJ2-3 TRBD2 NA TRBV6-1 TGTGCCAGCAGTCACACTAGCGGGAGAACAGATACGCAGTATTTT CASSHTSGRTDTQYF
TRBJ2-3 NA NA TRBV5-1 TGCGCCAGCAGCGCCGGAGGACGGACTAGCACAGATACGCAGTATTTT CASSAGGRTSTDTQYF
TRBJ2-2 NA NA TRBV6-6 TGTGCCAGCAGGCCGGGACTGACGAACACCGGGGAGCTGTTTTTT CASRPGLTNTGELFF
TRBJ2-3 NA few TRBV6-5 TGTGCCAGCAGCCGTCTGGATACGCAGTATTTT CASSRLDTQYF
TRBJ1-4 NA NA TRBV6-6 TGTGCGGGTTACGGTAATGAAAAACTGTTTTTT CAGYGNEKLFF
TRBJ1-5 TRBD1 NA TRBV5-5 TGTGCCAGCAGCCCAGGACAGGGTTGGCAGCCCCAGCATTTT CASSPGQGWQPQHF
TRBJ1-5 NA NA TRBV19 TGTGCCAGTAATATAGGGACTAATCAGCCCCAGCATTTT CASNIGTNQPQHF
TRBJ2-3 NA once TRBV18 TGTGCCAGCTCACCGTCCGCCGGCCGGGCAGATACGCAGTATTTT CASSPSAGRADTQYF
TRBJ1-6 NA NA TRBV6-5 TGTGCCAGCAGTTACTCGAGTTTTGTTGGGGCAGTTGGGTTT CASSYSSFVGAVGF
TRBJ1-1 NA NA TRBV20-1 TGCAGTGCTAGAATCCGCGCTGAAGCTTTCTTT CSARIRAEAFF
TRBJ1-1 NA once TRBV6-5 TGTGCCAGCAGTTCCACGGACGGGAGTGAAGCTTTCTTT CASSSTDGSEAFF
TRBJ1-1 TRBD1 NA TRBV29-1 TGCAGCGTTTACAGGGGGAGTGACACTGAAGCTTTCTTT CSVYRGSDTEAFF
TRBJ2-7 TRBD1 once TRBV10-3 TGTGCCATCAGCCGGGACAGGGACAGGCAGTACTTC CAISRDRDRQYF
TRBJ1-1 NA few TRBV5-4 TGCGCCAGCAGCCAAGGACTGAACACTGAAGCTTTCTTT CASSQGLNTEAFF
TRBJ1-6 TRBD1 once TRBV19 TGTGCCAGTAGTAACTCCGGGACAGGGGGCGGGACACCCCTCCACTTT CASSNSGTGGGTPLHF
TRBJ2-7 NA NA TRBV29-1 TGCAGCGGCCTTACAGGTTCCGAGCAGTACTTC CSGLTGSEQYF
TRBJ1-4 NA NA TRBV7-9 TGTGCCAGCAGCCCATTGGGGGGGCAGGTTGGTAATGAAAAACTGTTTTTT CASSPLGGQVGNEKLFF
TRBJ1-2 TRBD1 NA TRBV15 TGTGCCACCAGCAGAGGGGACAGGTCGCGGGGCTACACCTTC CATSRGDRSRGYTF
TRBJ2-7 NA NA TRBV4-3 TGCGCCAGCAGCCGGAGACAGGGAGGCTACGAGCAGTACTTC CASSRRQGGYEQYF
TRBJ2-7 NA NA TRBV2 TGTGCCAGCAGTGAAGGGGCTGACCTGTACGAGCAGTACTTC CASSEGADLYEQYF
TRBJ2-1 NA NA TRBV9 TGTGCCAGCAGCGTAGACCCGACCCGGGCGGGTGAGCAGTTCTTC CASSVDPTRAGEQFF
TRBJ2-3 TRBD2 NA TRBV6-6 TGTGCCAGCAGTTTTCCGGGACTACACACAGATACGCAGTATTTT CASSFPGLHTDTQYF
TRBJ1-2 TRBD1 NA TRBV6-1 TGTGCCAGCAGTGAGACAGGGAGTTCTGGCTACACCTTC CASSETGSSGYTF
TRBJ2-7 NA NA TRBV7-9 TGTGCCAGCAGCTCTGCGACAGGCTCCTACGAGCAGTACTTC CASSSATGSYEQYF
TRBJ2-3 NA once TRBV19 TGTGCCAGTAGTGATCAGGGTCATAGCACAGATACGCAGTATTTT CASSDQGHSTDTQYF
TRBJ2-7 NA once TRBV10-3 TGTGCCATCAGCCCGTTCCAGATTACCTACGAGCAGTACTTC CAISPFQITYEQYF
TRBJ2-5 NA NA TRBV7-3 TGTGCCAGCAGCCCTTCCCGGGGTCAAGAGACCCAGTACTTC CASSPSRGQETQYF
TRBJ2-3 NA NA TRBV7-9 TGTGCCAGCAGCGCCCGTTGGGAGGAGTACACAGATACGCAGTATTTT CASSARWEEYTDTQYF
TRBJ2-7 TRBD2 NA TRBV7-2 TGTGCCAGCAGACCATCCGGCGGGAGCTACGAGCAGTACTTC CASRPSGGSYEQYF
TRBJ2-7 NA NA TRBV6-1 TGTGCCAGCAGGAACAGGGACGAGCAGTACTTC CASRNRDEQYF
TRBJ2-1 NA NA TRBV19 TGTGCCAGTAGCGTGGACACGGGGTCCTACAATGAGCAGTTCTTC CASSVDTGSYNEQFF
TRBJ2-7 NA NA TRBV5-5 TGTGCCAGCAGCTTCTCGGACACCTCCTACGAGCAGTACTTC CASSFSDTSYEQYF
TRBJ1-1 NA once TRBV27 TGTGCCAGCAGTTTAGTGAACGGGGGGATGAACACTGAAGCTTTCTTT CASSLVNGGMNTEAFF
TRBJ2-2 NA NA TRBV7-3 TGTGCCAGCAGCTTTTCTTCGCAGGACAGTAACACCGGGGAGCTGTTTTTT CASSFSSQDSNTGELFF
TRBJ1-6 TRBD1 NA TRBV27 TGTGCCAGCAGTTTGACAGGGGAAAATTCACCCCTCCACTTT CASSLTGENSPLHF
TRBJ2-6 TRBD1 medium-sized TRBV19 TGTGCCAGTTCGACAGGGGCAATTGGCTCTGGGGCCAACGTCCTGACTTTC CASSTGAIGSGANVLTF
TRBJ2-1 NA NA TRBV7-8 TGTGCCAGCAGGCGGGACGGACTTAGCGATGAGCAGTTCTTC CASRRDGLSDEQFF
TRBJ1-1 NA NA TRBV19 TGTGCCAGTACCCTGACCCGGGAAGGGACTGAAGCTTTCTTT CASTLTREGTEAFF
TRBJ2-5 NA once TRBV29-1 TGCAGCGTTGATCAGGGTCCAGGAGAGACCCAGTACTTC CSVDQGPGETQYF
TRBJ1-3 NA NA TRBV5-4 TGTGCCAGCAGCCCGGGCCCCAACTCTGGAAACACCATATATTTT CASSPGPNSGNTIYF
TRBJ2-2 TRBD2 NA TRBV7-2 TGTGCCAGCAGCTTAATGTATGCTAGCGGGAGGTCTGCCACCGGGGAGCTGTTTTTT CASSLMYASGRSATGELFF
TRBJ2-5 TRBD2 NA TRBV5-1 TGCGCCAGCAGCTTAGGACTAGCGGGTGATCAAGAGACCCAGTACTTC CASSLGLAGDQETQYF
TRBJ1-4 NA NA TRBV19 TGTGCCAGTAGCACTGGGACACTCAGTCGTGAAAAACTGTTTTTT CASSTGTLSREKLFF